This TCR beta chain was observed in a study of T cells in Graves' hyperthyroidism and ophthalmopathy (dated by TCRdb to between 2018 and 2021). About the full investigation: Peripheral blood was sampled at the time of initial diagnosis, prior to any treatment. TCR V-J signatures able to tell the groups apart were searched for in a discovery cohort of 95 to 100 patients, of whom roughly 42 had Graves' ophthalmopathy and about 55 had stable Graves' hyperthyroidism. Whether ophthalmopathy could be predicted prospectively was tested in an independent validation cohort made up of about 18 hyperthyroidism patients plus 17 patients who later progressed to ophthalmopathy. The 100 discovery patients were randomly split 7:3 into training and test sets. In addition, the study compared T-cell repertoires in thyroid tissue and in blood from five to seven Graves' hyperthyroidism patients. After sampling, hyperthyroidism patients received methimazole starting at 30 mg daily, and ophthalmopathy patients received high-dose intravenous methylprednisolone. TCR Vbeta CDR3 sequencing of some 140 peripheral blood samples (43 ophthalmopathy, about 74 hyperthyroidism and some 17 progressor patients) is reported in the paper. What the study reported, not specific to this receptor: In cross-validation, a model built on a 13 V-J signature told ophthalmopathy apart from stable hyperthyroidism with 87.88% sensitivity and approximately 81% specificity, and in testing the same model reached 80%/75%. Most expanded thyroid clonotypes (frequency above 0.001) were also detected in blood, suggesting blood repertoires may reflect thyroid immune responses. During validation, the model predicted progression to ophthalmopathy a median of approximately 7 months ahead of onset, with almost 71% sensitivity and 72% to 85% specificity. No statistical method was used to set the sample size in advance, and investigators knew the group allocation.

The germline V gene specifies MNHNS as CDR1 and SASEGT as CDR2. The CDR3, cysteine through phenylalanine, is 14 amino acids long. CDR3 DNA only is kept here, 42 bases in frame from base 1. The germline ends are 11 bases apart after V is trimmed by 0 bases and J by 6 bases. Stable Graves' hyperthyroidism was defined as no progression to ophthalmopathy during 18 months of follow-up. Hyperthyroidism patients were aged 18 to 65 years and newly diagnosed, with disease duration of less than 2 months. The study excluded patients with uncontrolled infections, other autoimmune diseases, pregnancy or lactation. Clinical symptoms, serum thyroxine and TRAb, thyroid ultrasound, and orbital computed tomography formed the basis for the diagnoses. PBMCs were isolated from about 10 ml of fresh peripheral blood by Ficoll-Paque density gradient centrifugation. Total RNA was extracted with Trizol reagent, and quality was checked on an Agilent 2100 Bioanalyzer.

The TCR beta CDR3 regions were amplified from the RNA transcripts. For the first round of RT-PCR on the TCR CDR3, the HTBI primer set was used together with the Qiagen OneStep RT-PCR kit. Libraries were constructed in a second round of multiplex PCR, after which size selection and purification were carried out. Paired-end sequencing of the libraries was performed with 100 bp reads on an Illumina HiSeq2000. Concerning the study's data processing: SOAPnuke was used to process the raw data, removing reads that contained adapters or uncalled bases, had a mean Phred below 15, or lacked an exact match to the constant primer or identifier. High-quality paired reads were merged with COPE v1.2.5, and unique nucleotide sequences were defined as clonotypes. MiTCR v1.1 was used to align the clonotypes against IMGT TRBV, TRBD and TRBJ reference segments. Analysis was restricted to V-J combinations with a frequency above 0.0001, which covered over 98% of repertoires. The TCS score was defined as F50 (clonal expansion) divided by E x V (chaos), with BLOSUM62-based TCRdist calculated between CDR3 peptides within each V-J. Welch's t-statistics and random forest reduced 500 to 550 V-J features to 10 to 15, which were used in a naive Bayes classifier (R e1071). Using fastp trimming at Q25 and MiXCR clonotype assembly, TCRdb reanalyzed the public sequencing data and kept in-frame beta chains. Under each unique CDR3 protein, matching rows form one entry showing the most common genes and DNA. These V and J calls originate from TCRdb's pipeline instead of the authors' own analysis. The table for this sample lists 540,000 or so distinct CDR3 sequences; about 15% of them were counted only once. About 7% of the sample comes from the top ten.

Many counts were recorded for this clonotype. Its antigen is not yet known. Base qualities are missing; no much larger clone stands one base away. The sequenced material came from blood. In this chain, TRBV6-1 is recombined with TRBJ1-1, with the D segment identity uncertain. This TCR came from a woman aged 25 to 39 with Graves' hyperthyroidism. The nucleotide sequence is given as TGTGCCAGCAGTGAAGCTTATCTGGACTCTGAAGCTTTCTTT. Its protein is CASSEAYLDSEAFF.